Following are 4 T cell receptor beta chains from one sample sequenced in a study of cytomegalovirus exposure and HLA in healthy donors. In the PCR, 60 Vbeta and 13 Jbeta primers were used. Profiling relied on immunoSEQ multiplex PCR, and the TCRdb table lists in-frame clones only, not all of them. The sample lists roughly 100,000 clones, 60% to 85% occurring once. Sequencing used PBMCs. Every receptor here comes from a female donor in good health and CMV-seropositive.

This chain uses TRBV11-2 with TRBJ2-7, with 9 bases matching TRBD2. Germline V gives CDR1 SGHAT, CDR2 FQNNGV. The CDR3 loop spans 16 amino acids. With 5 bases clipped from V and 5 bases from J, the junction kept 13 bases outside the gene matches. DNA of the CDR3: TGTGCCAGCAGCCCTCTCCGCATAGCGGGAGTCCACGAGCAGTACTTC. As protein: CASSPLRIAGVHEQYF.

Remarks on this clone: The junction departs from the called germline gene at one end, perhaps through a read error. V usage is TRBV29-1 and J usage is TRBJ1-1; D not resolved. The CDR3 totals 11 residues. Germline V gives CDR1 SQVTM, CDR2 ANQGSEA. In DNA form, the CDR3 reads TGCAGCGTTGAAGATTCTCTTGGAGCGTTATTT. This translates into CSVEDSLGALF.

The CDR3 loop is CASSLEGRDEKLFF. The DNA for the CDR3 is TGCGCCAGCAGCTTGGAAGGGAGGGATGAAAAACTGTTTTTT. This sequence joins TRBV5-1 and TRBJ1-4; D not resolved. From germline, CDR1 is SGHRS and CDR2 YFSETQ. The CDR3 runs 14 residues. With 0 bases removed from V and 6 bases from J, the gap between germline ends came to 9 bases.

The rearrangement joins TRBV6-1 to TRBJ1-5, with D unclear. V lost 2 bases and J 5 bases, leaving 13 bases between the germline ends. The length of the CDR3 is 15 residues. Germline CDR1 reads MNHNS; CDR2 reads SASEGT. The CDR3 nucleotides read TGTGCCAGCAGTGAACGTGACGGGAGAGATCAGCCCCAGCATTTT. It yields the protein CASSERDGRDQPQHF.